One sample yielded the 12 T cell receptor beta chains listed below, sequenced in a study of blood T cell repertoires in COVID-19 (dated by TCRdb to 2018 to 2020). The method was the immunoSEQ multiplex PCR assay. What TCRdb holds here is the immuneACCESS table cut down to in-frame rearrangements. Part of the clones is not present; checked against another copy, under half of the missing clones reflect an unresolved V gene, and the others are unexplained. This sample is represented by approximately 300,000 clones; 87% of them were singletons. More than 2% of the sample is held by the ten biggest clonotypes. What was sequenced was peripheral blood. These receptors all come from a man aged 18 to 35 with active or convalescent COVID-19.

The CDR3 protein is CASKTGGTGELFF. The CDR3 nucleotides are TGTGCCAGCAAAACAGGGGGCACCGGGGAGCTGTTTTTT. This chain links TRBV27 with TRBJ2-2; 8 nucleotides agree with TRBD1. The CDR3 sequence is 13 residues long. Germline V gene lookup returns CDR1 MNHEY and CDR2 SMNVEV (reference sequence). V trimming: 7 bases; J trimming: 4 bases; junction bases outside the gene matches: 2.

The V gene is TRBV5-1, the J gene TRBJ1-6; D is ambiguous. Germline CDR1 and CDR2: SGHRS and YFSETQ. CDR3 length equals 15 residues. V shed 7 bases and J shed 0 bases, with 11 bases lying between them. The CDR3 DNA sequence: TGCGCCAGCTCCGAATTCAGCTCCTATAATTCACCCCTCCACTTT. Protein sequence: CASSEFSSYNSPLHF.

This chain links TRBV15 with TRBJ2-7, with D unresolved. Germline V gene data show CDR1 as LNHNV and CDR2 as YYDKDF (reference sequence). The V gene lost 0 bases and the J gene lost 2 bases, with 11 bases spanning the gap. The CDR3 extends over 15 amino acids. As DNA, the CDR3 is TGTGCCACCAGCAGAGAGCAGGCTAACACCTACGAGCAGTACTTC. It yields the protein CATSREQANTYEQYF.

The chain uses TRBV20-1 and TRBJ2-1, with D perhaps TRBD2 (6 bases). Germline CDR1 reads DFQATT; CDR2 reads SNEGSKA (reference sequence). The CDR3 is 11 residues long. CDR3 sequence: CSGRSVSEQFF. Here the CDR3 DNA reads TGCAGCGGGAGAAGTGTTAGCGAGCAGTTCTTC.

The V call is TRBV2, the J call TRBJ2-7; possibly TRBD1 for D (5 bases). The CDR3 runs 12 residues. Germline V gives CDR1 SNHLY, CDR2 FYNNEI. Trimming took 7 bases from V and 4 from J, leaving 11 bases between them. The CDR3 region has the DNA TGTGCCAGCATCGGCAGGGCGTACGAGCAGTACTTC. Translating gives CASIGRAYEQYF.

The chain joins TRBV2 to TRBJ2-7, with TRBD1 as a possible D gene (6 bases). V lost 7 bases, J lost 3 bases, and 16 bases lay in between. This CDR3 is built from 14 residues. From germline, CDR1 is SNHLY and CDR2 FYNNEI. CDR3 protein: CASTEIGRGYEQYF. The DNA for the CDR3 is TGTGCCAGCACCGAGATTGGCAGGGGCTACGAGCAGTACTTC.

The chain carries TRBV12-3 or TRBV12-4 and TRBJ2-1; TRBD2 agrees at 9 bases. This CDR3 spans 13 amino acids. V was clipped by 5 bases and J by 10 bases; unmatched bases: 6. In DNA, the CDR3 is TGTGCCAGCAGTCCAAATAGCGGGAGCGAGCAGTTCTTC. It encodes CASSPNSGSEQFF.

This chain connects TRBV12-3 or TRBV12-4 to TRBJ1-2; TRBD1 aligns across 9 bases. The J segment lost 13 bases and the V segment lost 3 bases, leaving 9 bases of the junction unmatched. The length of the CDR3 is 13 residues. The CDR3 reads CASSLRTGDGITF. The CDR3 DNA reads as TGTGCCAGCAGTTTGCGGACAGGGGATGGGATCACCTTC.

The chain carries TRBV28 and TRBJ1-2, with a weak D call TRBD1 (6 bases). The V and J ends lost 5 bases and 2 bases respectively, with 12 bases between them. The CDR3 spans 14 residues. CDR1 and CDR2 from the germline V gene are MDHEN and SYDVKM. The CDR3 here is CASSLLDRNYGYTF. The CDR3 DNA is TGTGCCAGCAGTCTATTGGACAGAAACTATGGCTACACCTTC.

The CDR3 loop is CASNSAGYYEQYF. DNA of the CDR3: TGTGCCAGCAACAGTGCTGGCTACTACGAGCAGTACTTC. The chain uses TRBV2 and TRBJ2-7; D unclear. Germline V gene lookup returns CDR1 SNHLY and CDR2 FYNNEI. Trimming took off 7 bases at V and 3 bases at J, with 13 bases between the two ends. This CDR3 is built from 13 residues.

DNA for the CDR3: TGTGCCAGCAGCCAAGTCGGAGATACGCAGTATTTT. Residues: CASSQVGDTQYF. The chain joins TRBV3-1 (or the pseudogene TRBV3-2) to TRBJ2-3; D remains unclear. V gave up 1 base and J gave up 5 bases, with 4 bases separating them. Germline assignment: CDR1 LGHDT and CDR2 YNNKEL (reference sequence). The CDR3 contains 12 residues.

CDR3 region: CASSQDPGVYYGYTF. CDR3 nucleotide sequence: TGCGCCAGCAGCCAAGACCCGGGGGTCTACTATGGCTACACCTTC. The V call is TRBV4-1, the J call TRBJ1-2; TRBD1 might be the D (5 bases). CDR3 length equals 15 residues. Germline assignment: CDR1 MGHRA and CDR2 YSYEKL. Trimming shortened V by 0 bases and J by 3 bases, and 11 bases separated the two germline ends.